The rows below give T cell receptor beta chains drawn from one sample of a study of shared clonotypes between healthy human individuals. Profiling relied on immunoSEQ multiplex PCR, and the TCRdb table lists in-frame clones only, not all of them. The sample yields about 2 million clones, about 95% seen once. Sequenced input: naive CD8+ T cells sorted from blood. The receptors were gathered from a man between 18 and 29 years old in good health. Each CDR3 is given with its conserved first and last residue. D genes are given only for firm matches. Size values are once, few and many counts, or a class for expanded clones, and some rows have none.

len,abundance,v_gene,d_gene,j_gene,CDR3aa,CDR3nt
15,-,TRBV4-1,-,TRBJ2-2,CASSPGPDHTGELFF,TGCGCCAGCAGTCCCGGGCCGGATCACACCGGGGAGCTGTTTTTT
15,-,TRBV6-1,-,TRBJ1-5,CASSTPRLSNQPQHF,TGTGCCAGCAGCACCCCAAGACTTAGCAATCAGCCCCAGCATTTT
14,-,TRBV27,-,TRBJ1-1,CASRYSREETEAFF,TGTGCCAGCAGGTACTCCAGGGAAGAAACTGAAGCTTTCTTT
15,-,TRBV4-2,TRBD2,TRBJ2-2,CASRVYSGIPGELFF,TGTGCCAGCAGGGTTTATAGCGGGATACCCGGGGAGCTGTTTTTT
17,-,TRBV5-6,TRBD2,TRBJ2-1,CASSPAGLAGAYNEQFF,TGTGCCAGCAGCCCGGCGGGACTAGCGGGCGCCTACAATGAGCAGTTCTTC
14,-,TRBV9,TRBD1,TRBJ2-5,CASSLGQGQETQYF,TGTGCCAGCAGCCTCGGACAGGGACAAGAGACCCAGTACTTC
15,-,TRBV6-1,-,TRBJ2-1,CASINTRDLWDEQFF,TGTGCCAGCATAAATACCAGGGACTTATGGGATGAGCAGTTCTTC
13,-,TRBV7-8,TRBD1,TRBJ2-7,CASSWDSSYEQYF,TGTGCCAGCAGTTGGGACAGCTCCTACGAGCAGTACTTC
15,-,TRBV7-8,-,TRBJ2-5,CASSLGGLIQETQYF,TGTGCCAGCAGCTTAGGGGGCCTTATTCAAGAGACCCAGTACTTC
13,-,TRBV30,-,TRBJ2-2,CAWRGSNTGELFF,TGTGCCTGGAGAGGGAGTAACACCGGGGAGCTGTTTTTT
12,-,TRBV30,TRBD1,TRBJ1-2,CASTEQGYGYTF,TGTGCCTCGACCGAACAGGGGTATGGCTACACCTTC
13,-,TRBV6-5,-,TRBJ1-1,CASNWASWTEAFF,TGTGCCAGCAACTGGGCCTCCTGGACTGAAGCTTTCTTT
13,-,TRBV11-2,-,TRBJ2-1,CASSLDSYNEQFF,TGTGCCAGCAGCTTAGACTCCTACAATGAGCAGTTCTTC
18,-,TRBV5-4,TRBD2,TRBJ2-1,CASSFDGASGRWYNEQFF,TGTGCCAGCAGCTTTGACGGGGCTAGCGGGAGGTGGTATAATGAGCAGTTCTTC
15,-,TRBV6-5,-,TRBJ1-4,CASSYSRGAFEKLFF,TGTGCCAGCAGTTACTCACGGGGCGCGTTTGAAAAACTGTTTTTT
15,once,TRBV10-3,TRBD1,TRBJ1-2,CAISEEEGASYGYTF,TGTGCCATCAGTGAAGAGGAGGGGGCAAGTTATGGCTACACCTTC
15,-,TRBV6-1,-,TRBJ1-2,CASSEGGTYNYGYTF,TGTGCCAGCAGTGAAGGTGGGACTTACAACTATGGCTACACCTTC
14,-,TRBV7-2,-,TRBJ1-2,CASSFGRVNYGYTF,TGTGCCAGCAGCTTCGGCAGGGTGAACTATGGCTACACCTTC
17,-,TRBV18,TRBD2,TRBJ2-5,CASSPRELAGLQETQYF,TGTGCCAGCTCACCACGGGAACTAGCGGGTCTTCAGGAGACCCAGTACTTC
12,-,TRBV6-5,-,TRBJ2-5,CASSVGRETQYF,TGTGCCAGCAGCGTAGGCAGAGAGACCCAGTACTTC
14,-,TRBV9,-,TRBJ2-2,CASSVALAAGELFF,TGTGCCAGCAGCGTAGCACTAGCCGCCGGGGAGCTGTTTTTT
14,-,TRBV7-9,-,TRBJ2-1,CASSRDGTWNEQFF,TGTGCCAGCAGCCGGGACGGGACTTGGAATGAGCAGTTCTTC
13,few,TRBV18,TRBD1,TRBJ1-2,CASSRGQDYGYTF,TGTGCCAGCTCCCGAGGACAGGACTATGGCTACACCTTC
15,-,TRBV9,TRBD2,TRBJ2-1,CASLLRAGSYNEQFF,TGTGCCAGTCTCCTCCGAGCGGGATCGTACAATGAGCAGTTCTTC
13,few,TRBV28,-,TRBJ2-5,CASREGLQETQYF,TGTGCCAGCAGGGAGGGACTCCAAGAGACCCAGTACTTC
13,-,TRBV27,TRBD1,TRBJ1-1,CASSQTGVTEAFF,TGTGCCAGCAGTCAGACAGGGGTCACTGAAGCTTTCTTT
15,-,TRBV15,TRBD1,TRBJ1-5,CATSRDLLTGPPQHF,TGTGCCACCAGCAGAGATTTATTGACAGGGCCGCCCCAGCATTTT
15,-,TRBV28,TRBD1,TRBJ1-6,CASREQGLYNSPLHF,TGTGCCAGCAGGGAACAGGGGCTCTATAATTCACCCCTCCACTTT
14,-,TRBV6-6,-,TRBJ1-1,CASSYQGLNTEAFF,TGTGCCAGCAGTTACCAGGGATTGAACACTGAAGCTTTCTTT
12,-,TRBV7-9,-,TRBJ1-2,CASSPPNYGYTF,TGTGCCAGCAGCCCGCCTAACTATGGCTACACCTTC
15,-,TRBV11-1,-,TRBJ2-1,CASSPAGAGYNEQFF,TGTGCCAGCAGCCCCGCGGGGGCCGGCTACAATGAGCAGTTCTTC
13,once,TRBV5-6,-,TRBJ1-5,CASSLGGDQPQHF,TGTGCCAGCAGCTTGGGCGGGGACCAGCCCCAGCATTTT
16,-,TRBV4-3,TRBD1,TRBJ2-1,CASSQDGTGWDNEQFF,TGCGCCAGCAGCCAAGACGGGACAGGGTGGGACAATGAGCAGTTCTTC
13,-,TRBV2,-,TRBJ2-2,CASSDASSGELFF,TGTGCCAGCAGTGACGCTAGCAGCGGGGAGCTGTTTTTT
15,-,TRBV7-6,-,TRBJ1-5,CASSYGPGPNQPQHF,TGTGCCAGCAGCTACGGGCCAGGGCCTAATCAGCCCCAGCATTTT
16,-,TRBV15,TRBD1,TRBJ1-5,CATSGGQGYSNQPQHF,TGTGCCACCAGCGGGGGACAGGGATATAGCAATCAGCCCCAGCATTTT
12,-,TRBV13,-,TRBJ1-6,CASSLGNSPLHF,TGTGCCAGCAGTTTAGGGAATTCACCCCTCCACTTT
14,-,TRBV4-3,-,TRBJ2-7,CASSPDSYSYEQYF,TGCGCCAGCAGCCCCGACTCGTACTCCTACGAGCAGTACTTC
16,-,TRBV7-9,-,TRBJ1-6,CASSLGGGRTNSPLHF,TGTGCCAGCAGCCTGGGGGGTGGGAGGACCAATTCACCCCTCCACTTT
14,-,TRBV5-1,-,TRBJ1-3,CASSLGGTGNTIYF,TGCGCCAGCAGCTTGGGGGGGACTGGAAACACCATATATTTT
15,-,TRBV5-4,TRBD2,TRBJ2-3,CASSLLAGGTDTQYF,TGTGCCAGCAGCTTACTAGCGGGAGGCACAGATACGCAGTATTTT